The entry that follows covers one TCR beta chain sequence. Its antigen is unidentified. Profiled with immunoSEQ multiplex PCR; TCRdb holds only in-frame clones, not every one. The data show approximately 57,000 clones, 65% to 85% seen once. Germline CDR1 is MNHNY and CDR2 is SVGAGI (reference sequence). The CDR3 contains 14 residues. Trimming stripped 5 bases from V and 8 bases from J, with 18 bases between. The data were taken from a study of OX40 agonist ivuxolimab in advanced cancers. Study findings and constraints: Both blood CD4+ and CD8+ T cells showed clonal growth by week 6 at 0.1 to 3.0 mg/kg.

This sequence was found in an adult with an advanced solid tumor such as melanoma, head and neck, liver or kidney cancer. The sequencing here drew on CD4+ or CD8+ T cells sorted from blood, taken in a trial of the OX40 agonist ivuxolimab. V usage is TRBV6-6 and J usage is TRBJ1-2, with D possibly TRBD1 on 5 matching bases. CDR3 amino acids: CASSRGVGVRGYTF. The DNA for the CDR3 is TGTGCCAGCAGTAGAGGGGTGGGAGTAAGAGGCTACACCTTC.